This T cell receptor (beta chain) was identified in a study of blood T cell repertoires in COVID-19. Study at large: Italy, Spain and the United States were the sources of the convalescent and acute COVID-19 samples. Nucleic acid was either cDNA or gDNA, and it came from T cells, B-cell-depleted T cells, or PBMCs.

Germline V gives CDR1 SGHTA, CDR2 FQGNSA. The CDR3 runs 16 residues. Losses at the gene ends were 5 bases for V and 5 bases for J; bases not matched to a gene: 7. In the authors' workflow: Amplification of reference gene primers provided the estimated nucleated cell counts. Data came from immunoSEQ multiplex PCR; TCRdb stores just in-frame clones and leaves some out. V and J calls plus clone size are reproduced from that table; the DNA served to infer D and trimming. The data contain roughly 92,000 clones, around 90% of them singletons. In this sample, this clone turned up a few times. Material for sequencing was peripheral blood. The V gene is TRBV7-2, the J gene TRBJ2-4, with 12 bases aligning to TRBD1. The TCR comes from an elderly woman with active or convalescent COVID-19. CDR3 in DNA: TGTGCCAGCAGCAAGGGACAGGGGGCGTTGGAAAACATTCAGTACTTC. Translating it yields CASSKGQGALENIQYF.